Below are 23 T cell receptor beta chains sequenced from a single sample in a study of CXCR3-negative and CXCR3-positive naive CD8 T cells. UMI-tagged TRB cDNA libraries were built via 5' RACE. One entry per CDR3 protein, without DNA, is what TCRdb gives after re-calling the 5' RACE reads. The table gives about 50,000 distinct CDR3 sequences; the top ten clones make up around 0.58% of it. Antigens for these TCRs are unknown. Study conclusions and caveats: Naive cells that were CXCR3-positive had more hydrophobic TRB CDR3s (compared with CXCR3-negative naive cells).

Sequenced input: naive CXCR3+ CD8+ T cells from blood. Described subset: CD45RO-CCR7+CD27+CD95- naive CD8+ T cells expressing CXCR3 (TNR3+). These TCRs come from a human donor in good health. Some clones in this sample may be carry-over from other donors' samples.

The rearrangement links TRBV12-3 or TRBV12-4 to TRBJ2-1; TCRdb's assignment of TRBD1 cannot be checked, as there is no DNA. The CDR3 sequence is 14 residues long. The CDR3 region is CASSFLSGGNEQFF.

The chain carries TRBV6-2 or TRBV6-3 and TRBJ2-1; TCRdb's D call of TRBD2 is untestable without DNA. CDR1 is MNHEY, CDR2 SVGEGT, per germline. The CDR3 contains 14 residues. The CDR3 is CASIPLGGSGRSIF.

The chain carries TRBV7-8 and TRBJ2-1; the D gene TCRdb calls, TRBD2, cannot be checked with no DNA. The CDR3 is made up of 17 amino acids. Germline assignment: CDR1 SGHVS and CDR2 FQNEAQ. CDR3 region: CASSQRQGPTSGNEQFF. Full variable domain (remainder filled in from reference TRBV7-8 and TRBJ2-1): GAGVSQSPRYKVAKRGQDVALRCDPISGHVSLFWYQQALGQGPEFLTYFQNEAQLDKSGLPSDRFFAERPEGSVSTLKIQRTQQEDSAVYLCASSQRQGPTSGNEQFFGPGTRLTVL.

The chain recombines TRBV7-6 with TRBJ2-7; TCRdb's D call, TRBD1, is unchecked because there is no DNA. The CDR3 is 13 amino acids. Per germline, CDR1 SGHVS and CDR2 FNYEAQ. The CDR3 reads CASSGMGGYEQYF. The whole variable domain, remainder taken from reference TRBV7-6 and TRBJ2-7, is GAGVSQSPRYKVTKRGQDVALRCDPISGHVSLYWYRQALGQGPEFLTYFNYEAQQDKSGLPNDRFSAERPEGSISTLTIQRTEQRDSAMYRCASSGMGGYEQYFGPGTRLTVT.

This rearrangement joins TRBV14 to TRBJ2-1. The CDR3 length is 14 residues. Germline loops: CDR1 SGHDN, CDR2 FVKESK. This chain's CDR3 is CASSQGVGYNEQFF.

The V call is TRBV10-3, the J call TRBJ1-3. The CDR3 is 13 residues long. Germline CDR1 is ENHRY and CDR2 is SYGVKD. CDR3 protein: CAIRDVAGNTIYF.

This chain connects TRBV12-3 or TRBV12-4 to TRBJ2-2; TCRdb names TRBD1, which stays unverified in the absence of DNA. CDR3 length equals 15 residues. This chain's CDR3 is CASSSPGANTGELFF.

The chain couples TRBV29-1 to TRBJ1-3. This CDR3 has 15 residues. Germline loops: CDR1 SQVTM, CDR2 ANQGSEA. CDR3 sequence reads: CSVGGTRNSGNTIYF.

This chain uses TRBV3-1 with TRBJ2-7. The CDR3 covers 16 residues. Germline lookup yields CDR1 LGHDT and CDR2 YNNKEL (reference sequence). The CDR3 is CASSQGTTGYSYEQYF.

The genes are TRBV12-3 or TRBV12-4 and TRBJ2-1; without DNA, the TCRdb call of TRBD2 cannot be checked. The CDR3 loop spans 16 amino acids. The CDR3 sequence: CASSPRAGNSYNEQFF.

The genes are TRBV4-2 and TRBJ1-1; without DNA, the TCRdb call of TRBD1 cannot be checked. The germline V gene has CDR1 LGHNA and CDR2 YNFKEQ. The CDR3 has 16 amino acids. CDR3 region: CASSQVSYAGETEAFF.

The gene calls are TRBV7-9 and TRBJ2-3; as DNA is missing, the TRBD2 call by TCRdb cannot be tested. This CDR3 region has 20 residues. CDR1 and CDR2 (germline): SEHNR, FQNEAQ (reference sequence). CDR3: CASSSGTSGVHPSSTDTQYF. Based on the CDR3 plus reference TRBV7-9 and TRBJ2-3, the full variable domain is DTGVSQNPRHKITKRGQNVTFRCDPISEHNRLYWYRQTLGQGPEFLTYFQNEAQLEKSRLLSDRFSAERPKGSFSTLEIQRTEQGDSAMYLCASSSGTSGVHPSSTDTQYFGPGTRLTVL.

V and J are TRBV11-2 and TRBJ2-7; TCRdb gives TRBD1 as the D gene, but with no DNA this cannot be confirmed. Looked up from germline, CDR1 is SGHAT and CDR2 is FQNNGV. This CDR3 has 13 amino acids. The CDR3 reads CASSPGFTYEQYF.

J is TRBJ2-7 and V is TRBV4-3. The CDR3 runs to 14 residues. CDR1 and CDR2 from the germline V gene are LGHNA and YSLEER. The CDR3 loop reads CASSRSRPSYEQYF.

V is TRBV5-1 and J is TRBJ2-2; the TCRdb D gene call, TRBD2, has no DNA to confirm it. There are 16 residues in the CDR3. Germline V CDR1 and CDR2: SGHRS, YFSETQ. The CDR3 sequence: CASSLTAGDYTGELFF.

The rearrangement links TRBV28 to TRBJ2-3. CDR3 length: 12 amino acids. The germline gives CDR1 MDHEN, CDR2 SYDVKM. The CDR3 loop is CASSAYTDTQYF.

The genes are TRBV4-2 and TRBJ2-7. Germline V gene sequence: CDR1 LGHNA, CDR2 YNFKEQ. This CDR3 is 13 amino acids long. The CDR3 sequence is CASSQSSSYEQYF.

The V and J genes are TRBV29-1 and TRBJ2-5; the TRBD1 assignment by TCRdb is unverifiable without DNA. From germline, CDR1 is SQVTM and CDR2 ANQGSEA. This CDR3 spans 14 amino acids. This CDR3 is CSVDGRAPGETQYF. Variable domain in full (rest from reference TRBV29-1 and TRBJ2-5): SAVISQKPSRDICQRGTSLTIQCQVDSQVTMMFWYRQQPGQSLTLIATANQGSEATYESGFVIDKFPISRPNLTFSTLTVSNMSPEDSSIYLCSVDGRAPGETQYFGPGTRLLVL.

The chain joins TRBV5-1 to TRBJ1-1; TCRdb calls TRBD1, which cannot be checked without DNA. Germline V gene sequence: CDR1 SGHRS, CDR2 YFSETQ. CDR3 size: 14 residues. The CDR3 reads CASSPHRENTEAFF. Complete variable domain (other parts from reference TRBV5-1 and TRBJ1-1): KAGVTQTPRYLIKTRGQQVTLSCSPISGHRSVSWYQQTPGQGLQFLFEYFSETQRNKGNFPGRFSGRQFSNSRSEMNVSTLELGDSALYLCASSPHRENTEAFFGQGTRLTVV.

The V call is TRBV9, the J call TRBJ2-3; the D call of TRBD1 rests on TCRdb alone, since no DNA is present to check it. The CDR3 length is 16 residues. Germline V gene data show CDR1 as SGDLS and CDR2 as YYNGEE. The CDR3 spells CASSVKTGGITDTQYF.

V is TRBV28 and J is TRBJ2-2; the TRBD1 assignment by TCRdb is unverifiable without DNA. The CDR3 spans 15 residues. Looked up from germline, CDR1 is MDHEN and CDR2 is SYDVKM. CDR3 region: CASSPSPGIVGELFF.

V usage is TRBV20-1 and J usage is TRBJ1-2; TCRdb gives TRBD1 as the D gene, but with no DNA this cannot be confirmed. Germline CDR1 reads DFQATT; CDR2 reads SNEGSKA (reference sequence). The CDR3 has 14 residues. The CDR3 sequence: CSAHIRGANYGYTF.

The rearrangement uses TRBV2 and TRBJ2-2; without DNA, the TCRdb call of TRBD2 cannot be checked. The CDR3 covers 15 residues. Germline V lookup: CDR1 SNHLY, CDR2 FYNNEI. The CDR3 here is CASAGREDNTGELFF.